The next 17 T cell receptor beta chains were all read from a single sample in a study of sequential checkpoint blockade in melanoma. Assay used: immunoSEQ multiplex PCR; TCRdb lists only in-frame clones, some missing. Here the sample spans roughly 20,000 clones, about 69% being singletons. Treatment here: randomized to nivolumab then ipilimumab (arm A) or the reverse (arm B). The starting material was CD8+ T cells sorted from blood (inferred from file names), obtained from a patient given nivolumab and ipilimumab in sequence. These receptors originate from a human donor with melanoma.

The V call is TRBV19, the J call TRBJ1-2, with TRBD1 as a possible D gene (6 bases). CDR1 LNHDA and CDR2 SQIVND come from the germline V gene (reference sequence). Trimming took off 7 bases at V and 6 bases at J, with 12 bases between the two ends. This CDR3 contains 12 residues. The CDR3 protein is CASNTGIDGYTF. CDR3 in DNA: TGTGCCAGTAACACAGGGATAGATGGCTACACCTTC.

CDR3 sequence (DNA): TGTGCCAGCAGATCTTCCGGGACAGGGGTCGAGCAGTACTTC. Translation gives CASRSSGTGVEQYF. This chain connects TRBV28 to TRBJ2-7; 10 bases are shared with TRBD1. Looked up from germline, CDR1 is MDHEN and CDR2 is SYDVKM. After removal of 6 bases from V and 6 bases from J, the junction contained 8 bases not matched to a gene. This CDR3 region has 14 residues.

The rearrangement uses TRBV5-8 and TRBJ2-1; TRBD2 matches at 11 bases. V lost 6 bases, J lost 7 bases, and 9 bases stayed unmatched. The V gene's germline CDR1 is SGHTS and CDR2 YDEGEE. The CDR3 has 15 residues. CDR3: CASTLGTSGRNEQFF. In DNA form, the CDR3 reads TGTGCCAGCACCCTCGGGACTAGCGGAAGGAATGAGCAGTTCTTC.

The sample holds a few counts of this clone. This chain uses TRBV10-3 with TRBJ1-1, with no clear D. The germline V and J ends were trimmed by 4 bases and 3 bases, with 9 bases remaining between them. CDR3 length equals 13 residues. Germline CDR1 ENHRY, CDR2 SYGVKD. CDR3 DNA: TGTGCCATCAGTGGAGACACATACACTGAAGCTTTCTTT. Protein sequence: CAISGDTYTEAFF.

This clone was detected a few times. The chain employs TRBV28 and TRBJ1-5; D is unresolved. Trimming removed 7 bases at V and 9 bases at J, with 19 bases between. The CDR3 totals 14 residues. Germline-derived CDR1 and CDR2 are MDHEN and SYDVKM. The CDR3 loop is CASTPRVGLGPQHF. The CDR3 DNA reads TGTGCCAGCACCCCGAGGGTAGGCCTGGGGCCCCAGCATTTT.

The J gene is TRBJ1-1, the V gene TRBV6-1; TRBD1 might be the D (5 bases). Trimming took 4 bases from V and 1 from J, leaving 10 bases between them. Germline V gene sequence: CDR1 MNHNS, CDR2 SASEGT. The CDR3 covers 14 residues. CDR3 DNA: TGTGCCAGCAGTGGGGGACTCCGGAACACTGAAGCTTTCTTT. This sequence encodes CASSGGLRNTEAFF.

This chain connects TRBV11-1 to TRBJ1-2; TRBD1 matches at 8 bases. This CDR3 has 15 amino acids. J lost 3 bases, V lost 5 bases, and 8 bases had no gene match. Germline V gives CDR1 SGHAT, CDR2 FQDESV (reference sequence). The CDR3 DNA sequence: TGTGCCAGCAGCCAAGCAGGGGGCTGGGACTATGGCTACACCTTC. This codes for CASSQAGGWDYGYTF.

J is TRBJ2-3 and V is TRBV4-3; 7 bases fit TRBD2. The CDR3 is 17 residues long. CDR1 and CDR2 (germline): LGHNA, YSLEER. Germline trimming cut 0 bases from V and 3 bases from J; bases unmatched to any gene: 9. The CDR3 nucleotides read TGCGCCAGCAGCCAAGATTGGCTAGCGGTAATTACAGATACGCAGTATTTT. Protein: CASSQDWLAVITDTQYF.

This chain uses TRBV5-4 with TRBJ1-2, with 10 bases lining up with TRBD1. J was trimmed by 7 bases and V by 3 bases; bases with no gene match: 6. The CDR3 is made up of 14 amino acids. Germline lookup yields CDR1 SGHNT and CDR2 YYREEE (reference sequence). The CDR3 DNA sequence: TGTGCCAGCAGCTACGGGACAGGGGTCCTTGGCTACACCTTC. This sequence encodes CASSYGTGVLGYTF. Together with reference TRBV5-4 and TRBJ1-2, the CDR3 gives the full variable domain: ETGVTQSPTHLIKTRGQQVTLRCSSQSGHNTVSWYQQALGQGPQFIFQYYREEENGRGNFPPRFSGLQFPNYSSELNVNALELDDSALYLCASSYGTGVLGYTFGSGTRLTVV.

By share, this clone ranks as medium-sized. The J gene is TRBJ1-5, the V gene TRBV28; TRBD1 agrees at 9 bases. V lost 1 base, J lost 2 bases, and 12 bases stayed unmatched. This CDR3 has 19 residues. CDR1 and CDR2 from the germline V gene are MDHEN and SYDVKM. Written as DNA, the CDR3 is TGTGCCAGCAGTTTATCCCGACAGGGGGGGACCCCTGGCAATCAGCCCCAGCATTTT. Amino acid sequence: CASSLSRQGGTPGNQPQHF. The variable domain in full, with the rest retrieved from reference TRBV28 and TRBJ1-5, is DVKVTQSSRYLVKRTGEKVFLECVQDMDHENMFWYRQDPGLGLRLIYFSYDVKMKEKGDIPEGYSVSREKKERFSLILESASTNQTSMYLCASSLSRQGGTPGNQPQHFGDGTRLSIL.

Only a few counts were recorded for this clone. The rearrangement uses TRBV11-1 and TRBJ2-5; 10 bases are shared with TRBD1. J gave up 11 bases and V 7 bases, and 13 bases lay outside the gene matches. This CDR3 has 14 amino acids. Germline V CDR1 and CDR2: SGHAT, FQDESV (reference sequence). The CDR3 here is CASTQDRGEYGQYF. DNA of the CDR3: TGTGCCAGCACCCAGGACAGGGGGGAATACGGGCAGTACTTC.

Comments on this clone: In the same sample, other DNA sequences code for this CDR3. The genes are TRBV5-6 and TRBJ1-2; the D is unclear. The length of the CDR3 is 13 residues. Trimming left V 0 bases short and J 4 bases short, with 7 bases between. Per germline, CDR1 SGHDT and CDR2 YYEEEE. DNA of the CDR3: TGTGCCAGCAGCTTGGGCGGGAGCTATGGCTACACCTTC. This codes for CASSLGGSYGYTF. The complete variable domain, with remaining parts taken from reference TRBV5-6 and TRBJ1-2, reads DAGVTQSPTHLIKTRGQQVTLRCSPKSGHDTVSWYQQALGQGPQFIFQYYEEEERQRGNFPDRFSGHQFPNYSSELNVNALLLGDSALYLCASSLGGSYGYTFGSGTRLTVV.

The CDR3, as DNA: TGTGCCAGTAGTATAGATCTTAACTCCTACGAGCAGTACTTC. Translation: CASSIDLNSYEQYF. The chain couples TRBV19 to TRBJ2-7, with unresolved D. The V end lost 0 bases, the J end lost 0 bases, and 6 bases lay between the germline ends. The CDR3 spans 14 residues. Per germline, CDR1 LNHDA and CDR2 SQIVND (reference sequence). Together with reference TRBV19 and TRBJ2-7, the CDR3 gives the full variable domain: DGGITQSPKYLFRKEGQNVTLSCEQNLNHDAMYWYRQDPGQGLRLIYYSQIVNDFQKGDIAEGYSVSREKKESFPLTVTSAQKNPTAFYLCASSIDLNSYEQYFGPGTRLTVT.

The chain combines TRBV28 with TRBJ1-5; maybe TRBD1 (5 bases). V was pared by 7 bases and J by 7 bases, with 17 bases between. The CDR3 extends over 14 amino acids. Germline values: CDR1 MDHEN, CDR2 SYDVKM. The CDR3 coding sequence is TGTGCCAGCAACCCAAGACGCGGGGCCCAGCCCCAGCATTTT. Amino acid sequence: CASNPRRGAQPQHF. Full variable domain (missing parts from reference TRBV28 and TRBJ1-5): DVKVTQSSRYLVKRTGEKVFLECVQDMDHENMFWYRQDPGLGLRLIYFSYDVKMKEKGDIPEGYSVSREKKERFSLILESASTNQTSMYLCASNPRRGAQPQHFGDGTRLSIL.

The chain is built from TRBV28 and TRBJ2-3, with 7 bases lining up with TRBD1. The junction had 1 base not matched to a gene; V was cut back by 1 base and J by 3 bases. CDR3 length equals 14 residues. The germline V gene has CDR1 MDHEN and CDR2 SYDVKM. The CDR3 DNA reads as TGTGCCAGCAGTTTATTACAGGGGACAGATACGCAGTATTTT. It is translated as CASSLLQGTDTQYF.

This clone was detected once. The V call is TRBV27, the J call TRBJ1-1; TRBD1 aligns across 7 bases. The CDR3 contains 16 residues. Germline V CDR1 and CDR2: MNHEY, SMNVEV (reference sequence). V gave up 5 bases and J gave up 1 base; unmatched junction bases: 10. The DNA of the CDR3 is TGTGCCAGCAGTACCATAGGGCAGGGGGAGAACACTGAAGCTTTCTTT. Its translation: CASSTIGQGENTEAFF.

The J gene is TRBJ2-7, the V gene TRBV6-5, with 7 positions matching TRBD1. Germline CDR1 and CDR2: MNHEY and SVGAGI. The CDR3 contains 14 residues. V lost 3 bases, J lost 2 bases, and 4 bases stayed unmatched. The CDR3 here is CASSYGQGAYEQYF. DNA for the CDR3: TGTGCCAGCAGTTATGGGCAGGGGGCCTACGAGCAGTACTTC.